The sequence of this T cell receptor beta chain was determined in a study of tumor-infiltrating lymphocytes in primary liver carcinoma. Study-wide background: Tumor stage was T1-T3 N0M0, and tumor size was roughly 4.2 to 10 cm across. General study results and limits: A small share of top clones, only about 7.5-25%, was found in all five tumor regions. Tumor-adjacent and tumor-blood pairs shared a smaller degree of overlap than tumor region pairs.

This clonotype was found a few times. Its antigen is not identified. With around 520 ng total RNA as template and a constant-region primer, TCR beta cDNA was made. Slightly modified ARM-PCR, run as three nested multiplex PCR rounds, produced the TCR beta libraries. The two initial PCR rounds, around 11 cycles each, used TRBV1-TRBV30 forward and C-beta reverse primers. TCRdb re-called the multiplex PCR reads with MiXCR, one entry per CDR3 protein. The sample lists around 71,000 distinct CDR3 sequences; over 70% were seen once. Germline CDR1 and CDR2: MDHEN and SYDVKM. V dropped 2 bases and J dropped 3 bases, with 20 bases sitting between them. The CDR3 spans 17 residues. RNA and DNA were co-extracted from around 18-30 mg of unsorted bulk tissue. Resection treated the patients' primary liver carcinoma.

This receptor was identified in a woman aged 60-70 years with primary liver carcinoma and hepatitis B virus infection. The chain links TRBV28 to TRBJ2-7; possibly TRBD1 for D (6 bases). The specimen sequenced was liver tumor tissue from sampling region 4. The subset was: tumor region T4, right-lateral pole. For the CDR3, the DNA is TGTGCCAGCAGTTTAGGGGGCCTTGTGAACAGGGTCTACGAGCAGTACTTC. It is translated as CASSLGGLVNRVYEQYF.